Sequencing of this TCR beta chain was carried out in a study of T cell responses to AZD1222 COVID-19 vaccine. About the study: Pooling of second doses given at about 4 or about 12 weeks was done. Notes on the study in general: Variant regions that are unmutated are reportedly the target of nearly half of spike-specific TCRs. Most donors were white British and more were female, and clonal diversity was possibly underestimated. At 160-218 and 743-854, vaccine-associated CD4 TCRs were dominant, and they spanned spike.

A word on this clone: Its target is unknown.

Only in-frame clones appear in the TCRdb table, and some are missing; sequencing was by immunoSEQ multiplex PCR. The table records about 180,000 clones, 90% of them present only once. CDR1 SGDLS and CDR2 YYNGEE come from the germline V gene. J lost 6 bases, V lost 4 bases, and 8 bases had no gene match. The CDR3 runs to 16 residues. The chain recombines TRBV9 with TRBJ1-6; 9 positions agree with TRBD1. Here the sequenced sample was peripheral blood, taken on day 0 of AZD1222 vaccination. This TCR came from an adult in good health. CDR3 in DNA: TGTGCCAGCAGCCTTACGCCGGGACAGGGTAATTCACCCCTCCACTTT. Translated: CASSLTPGQGNSPLHF.